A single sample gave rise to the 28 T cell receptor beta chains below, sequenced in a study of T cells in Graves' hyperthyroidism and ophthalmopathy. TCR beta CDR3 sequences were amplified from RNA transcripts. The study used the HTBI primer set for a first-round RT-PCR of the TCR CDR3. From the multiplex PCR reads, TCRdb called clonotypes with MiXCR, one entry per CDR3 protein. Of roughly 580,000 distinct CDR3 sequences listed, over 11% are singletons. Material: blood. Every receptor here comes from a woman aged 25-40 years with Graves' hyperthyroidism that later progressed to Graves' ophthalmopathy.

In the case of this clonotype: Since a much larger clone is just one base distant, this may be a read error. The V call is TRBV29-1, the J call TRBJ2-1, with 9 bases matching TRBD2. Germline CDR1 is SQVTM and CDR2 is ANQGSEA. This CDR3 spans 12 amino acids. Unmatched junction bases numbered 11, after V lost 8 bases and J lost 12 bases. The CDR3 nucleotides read TGCAGCCTCCAGCGGGAGGCGGGGGGGCAGTTCTTC. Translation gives CSLQREAGGQFF.

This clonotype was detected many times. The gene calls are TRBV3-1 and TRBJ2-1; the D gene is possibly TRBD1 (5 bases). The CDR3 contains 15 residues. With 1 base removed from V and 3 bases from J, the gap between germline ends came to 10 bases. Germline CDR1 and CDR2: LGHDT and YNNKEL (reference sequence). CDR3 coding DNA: TGTGCCAGCAGCCAAGGGGGCCTATTCTACAATGAGCAGTTCTTC. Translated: CASSQGGLFYNEQFF.

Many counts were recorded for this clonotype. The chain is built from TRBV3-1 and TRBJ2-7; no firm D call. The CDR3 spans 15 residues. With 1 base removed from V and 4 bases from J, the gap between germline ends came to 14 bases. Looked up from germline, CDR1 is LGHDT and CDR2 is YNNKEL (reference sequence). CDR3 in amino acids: CASSQGADGKYEQYF. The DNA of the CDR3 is TGTGCCAGCAGCCAAGGAGCCGACGGAAAGTACGAGCAGTACTTC.

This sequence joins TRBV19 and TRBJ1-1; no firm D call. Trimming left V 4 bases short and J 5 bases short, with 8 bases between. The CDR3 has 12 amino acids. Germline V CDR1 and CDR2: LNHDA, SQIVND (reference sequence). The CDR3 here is CASSTSETEAFF. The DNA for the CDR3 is TGTGCCAGTAGTACATCAGAGACTGAAGCTTTCTTT.

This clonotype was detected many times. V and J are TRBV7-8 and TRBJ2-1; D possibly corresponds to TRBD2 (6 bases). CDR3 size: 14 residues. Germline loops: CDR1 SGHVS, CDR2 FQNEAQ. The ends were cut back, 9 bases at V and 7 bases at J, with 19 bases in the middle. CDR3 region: CASCPGDAENEQFF. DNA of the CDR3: TGTGCCAGTTGTCCGGGAGACGCTGAAAATGAGCAGTTCTTC.

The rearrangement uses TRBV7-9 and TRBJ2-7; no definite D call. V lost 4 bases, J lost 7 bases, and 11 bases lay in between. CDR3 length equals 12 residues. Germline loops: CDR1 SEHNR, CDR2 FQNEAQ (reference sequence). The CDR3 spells CASSSPLEEQYF. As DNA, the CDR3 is TGTGCCAGCAGCTCCCCTTTGGAGGAGCAGTACTTC. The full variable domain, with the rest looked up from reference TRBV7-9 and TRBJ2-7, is DTGVSQNPRHKITKRGQNVTFRCDPISEHNRLYWYRQTLGQGPEFLTYFQNEAQLEKSRLLSDRFSAERPKGSFSTLEIQRTEQGDSAMYLCASSSPLEEQYFGPGTRLTVT.

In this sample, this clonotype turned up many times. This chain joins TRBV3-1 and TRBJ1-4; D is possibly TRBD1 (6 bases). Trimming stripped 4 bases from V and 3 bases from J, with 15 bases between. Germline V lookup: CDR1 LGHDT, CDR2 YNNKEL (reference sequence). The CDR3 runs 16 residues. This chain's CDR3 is CASSLLGQSSNEKLFF. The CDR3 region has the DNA TGTGCCAGCAGCCTACTAGGACAGTCGTCTAATGAAAAACTGTTTTTT.

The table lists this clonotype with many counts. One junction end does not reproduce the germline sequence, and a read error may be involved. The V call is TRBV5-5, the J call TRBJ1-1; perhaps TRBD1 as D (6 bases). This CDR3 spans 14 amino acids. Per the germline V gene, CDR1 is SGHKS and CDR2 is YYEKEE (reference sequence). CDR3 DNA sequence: TGCGCCAGCAGCGTATGGGGGCGGGAGACTGAAGCTTTCTTT. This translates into CASSVWGRETEAFF.

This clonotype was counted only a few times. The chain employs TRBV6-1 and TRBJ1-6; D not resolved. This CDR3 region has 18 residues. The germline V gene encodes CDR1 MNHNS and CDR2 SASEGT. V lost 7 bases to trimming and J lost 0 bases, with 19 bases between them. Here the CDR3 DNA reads TGTGCCAGCAAGGTTGAAGGCCGAGGGAGCTCCTATAATTCACCCCTCCACTTT. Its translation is CASKVEGRGSSYNSPLHF.

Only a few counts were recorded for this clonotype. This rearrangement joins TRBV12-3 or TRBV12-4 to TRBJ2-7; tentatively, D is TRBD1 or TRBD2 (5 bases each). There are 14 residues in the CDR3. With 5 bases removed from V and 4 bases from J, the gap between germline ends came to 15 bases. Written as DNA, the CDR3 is TGTGCCAGCAGTCCCCGGGACGGCCCTTACGAGCAGTACTTC. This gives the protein CASSPRDGPYEQYF.

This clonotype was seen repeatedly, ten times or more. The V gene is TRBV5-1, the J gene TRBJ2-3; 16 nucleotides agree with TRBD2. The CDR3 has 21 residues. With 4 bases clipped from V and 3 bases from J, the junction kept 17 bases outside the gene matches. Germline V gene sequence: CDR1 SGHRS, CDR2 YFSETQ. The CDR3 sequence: CASSLRPGTSGRDVSTDTQYF. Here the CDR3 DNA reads TGCGCCAGCAGCCTCCGTCCCGGGACTAGCGGGAGGGATGTATCGACAGATACGCAGTATTTT.

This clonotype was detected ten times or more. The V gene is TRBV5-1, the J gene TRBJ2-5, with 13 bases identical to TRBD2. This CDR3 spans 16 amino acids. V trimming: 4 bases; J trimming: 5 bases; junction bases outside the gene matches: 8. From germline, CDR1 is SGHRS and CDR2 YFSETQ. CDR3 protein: CASSDGTSGVMETQYF. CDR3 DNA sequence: TGCGCCAGCAGCGACGGGACTAGCGGGGTCATGGAGACCCAGTACTTC.

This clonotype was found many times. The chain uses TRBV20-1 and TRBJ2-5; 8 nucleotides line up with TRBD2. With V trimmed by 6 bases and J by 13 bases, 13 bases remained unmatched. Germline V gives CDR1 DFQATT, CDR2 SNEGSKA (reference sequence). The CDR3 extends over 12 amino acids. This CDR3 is CSAAMGGLETYF. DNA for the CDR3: TGCAGTGCAGCCATGGGGGGACTAGAGACGTACTTC.

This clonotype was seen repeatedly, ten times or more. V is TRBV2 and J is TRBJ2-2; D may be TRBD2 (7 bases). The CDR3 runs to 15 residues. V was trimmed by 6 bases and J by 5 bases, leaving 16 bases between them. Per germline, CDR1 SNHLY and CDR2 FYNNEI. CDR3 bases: TGTGCCAGCAGAGGGGGAGGGATTGCGACCGGGGAGCTGTTTTTT. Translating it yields CASRGGGIATGELFF.

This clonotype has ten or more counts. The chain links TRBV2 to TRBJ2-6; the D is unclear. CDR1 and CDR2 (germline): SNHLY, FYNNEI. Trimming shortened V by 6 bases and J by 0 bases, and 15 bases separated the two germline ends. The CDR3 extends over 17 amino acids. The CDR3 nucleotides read TGTGCCAGCAGCCTCCGTTGGCGCACCTCTGGGGCCAACGTCCTGACTTTC. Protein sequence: CASSLRWRTSGANVLTF.

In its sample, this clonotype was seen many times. The CDR3 DNA reads as TGTGCCAGCAGAACGGGAGTCGGGGAGCTGTTTTTT. This codes for CASRTGVGELFF. The J gene is TRBJ2-2, the V gene TRBV3-1, with a possible D match to TRBD2 (6 bases). Germline CDR1 and CDR2: LGHDT and YNNKEL (reference sequence). The length of the CDR3 is 12 residues. The V gene lost 6 bases and the J gene lost 7 bases, with 9 bases spanning the gap.

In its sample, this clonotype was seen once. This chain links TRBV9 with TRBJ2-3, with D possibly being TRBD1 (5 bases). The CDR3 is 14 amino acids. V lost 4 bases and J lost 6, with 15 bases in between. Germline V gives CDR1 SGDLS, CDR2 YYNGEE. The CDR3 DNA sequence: TGTGCCAGCAGCTTTGACGCAGGGCCCGATACGCAGTATTTT. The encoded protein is CASSFDAGPDTQYF.

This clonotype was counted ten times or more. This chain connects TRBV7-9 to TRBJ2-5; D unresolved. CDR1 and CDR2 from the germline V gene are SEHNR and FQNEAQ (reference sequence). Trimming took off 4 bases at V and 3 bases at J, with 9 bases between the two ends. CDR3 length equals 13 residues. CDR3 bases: TGTGCCAGCAGCTCCGACGGCAAAGAGACCCAGTACTTC. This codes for CASSSDGKETQYF.

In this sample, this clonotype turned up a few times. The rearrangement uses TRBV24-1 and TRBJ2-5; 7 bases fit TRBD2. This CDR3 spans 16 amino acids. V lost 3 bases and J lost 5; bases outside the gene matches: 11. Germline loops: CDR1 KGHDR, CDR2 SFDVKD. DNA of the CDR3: TGTGCCACCAGTGATCTTAATCGAGGGGAGGGGGAGACCCAGTACTTC. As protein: CATSDLNRGEGETQYF.

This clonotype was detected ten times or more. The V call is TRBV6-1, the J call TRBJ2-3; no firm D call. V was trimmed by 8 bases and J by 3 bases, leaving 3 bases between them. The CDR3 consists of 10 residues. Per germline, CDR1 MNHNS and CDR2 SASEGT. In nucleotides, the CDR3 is TGTGCCAGCGGGACAGATACGCAGTATTTT. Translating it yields CASGTDTQYF.

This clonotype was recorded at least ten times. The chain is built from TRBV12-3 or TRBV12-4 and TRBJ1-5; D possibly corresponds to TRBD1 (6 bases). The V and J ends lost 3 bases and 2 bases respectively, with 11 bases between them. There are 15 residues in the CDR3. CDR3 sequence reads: CASSFTGSGNQPQHF. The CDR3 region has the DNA TGTGCCAGCAGTTTTACAGGGAGTGGCAATCAGCCCCAGCATTTT.

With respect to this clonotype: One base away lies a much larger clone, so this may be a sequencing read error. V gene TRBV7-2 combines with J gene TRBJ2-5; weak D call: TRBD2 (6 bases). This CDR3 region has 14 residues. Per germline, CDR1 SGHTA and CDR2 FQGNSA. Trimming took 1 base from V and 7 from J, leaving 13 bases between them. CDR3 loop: CASSLGMAAGTQYF. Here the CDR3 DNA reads TGTGCCAGCAGCTTAGGGATGGCAGCGGGGACCCAGTACTTC.

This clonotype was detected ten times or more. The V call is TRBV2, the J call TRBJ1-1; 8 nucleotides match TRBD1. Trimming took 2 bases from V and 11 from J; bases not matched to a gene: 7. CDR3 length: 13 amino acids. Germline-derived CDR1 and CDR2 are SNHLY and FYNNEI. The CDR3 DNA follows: TGTGCCAGCAGTGAAAGGACAGGGCATTACGCTTTCTTT. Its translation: CASSERTGHYAFF.

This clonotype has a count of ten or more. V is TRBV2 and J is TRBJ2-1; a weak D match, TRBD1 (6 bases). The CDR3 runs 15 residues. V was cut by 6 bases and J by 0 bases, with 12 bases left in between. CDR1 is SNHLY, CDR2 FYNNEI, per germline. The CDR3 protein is CASRRGTSSYNEQFF. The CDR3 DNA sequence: TGTGCCAGCAGGAGAGGGACAAGCTCCTACAATGAGCAGTTCTTC.

The CDR3 here is CATSDRTGGTDTQYF. CDR3 nucleotides: TGTGCCACCAGTGACAGGACAGGGGGCACAGATACGCAGTATTTT. J is TRBJ2-3 and V is TRBV24-1; 9 bases fit TRBD1. V shed 4 bases, J shed 1 base, and the junction held 2 bases outside the gene matches. Germline V gene data show CDR1 as KGHDR and CDR2 as SFDVKD. The CDR3 has 15 amino acids.

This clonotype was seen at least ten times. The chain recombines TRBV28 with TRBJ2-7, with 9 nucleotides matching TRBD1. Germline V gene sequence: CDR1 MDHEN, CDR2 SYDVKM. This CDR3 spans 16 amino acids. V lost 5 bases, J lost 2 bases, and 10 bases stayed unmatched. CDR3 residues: CASSQPGTGFTYEQYF. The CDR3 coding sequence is TGTGCCAGCAGTCAACCCGGGACAGGGTTCACCTACGAGCAGTACTTC.

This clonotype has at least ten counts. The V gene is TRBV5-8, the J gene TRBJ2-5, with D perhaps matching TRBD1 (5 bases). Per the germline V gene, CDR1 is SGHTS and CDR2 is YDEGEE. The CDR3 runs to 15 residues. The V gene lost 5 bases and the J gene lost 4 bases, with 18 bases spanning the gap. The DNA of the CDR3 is TGTGCCAGCAGACCTACGGACGGACATCGAGAGACCCAGTACTTC. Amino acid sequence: CASRPTDGHRETQYF.

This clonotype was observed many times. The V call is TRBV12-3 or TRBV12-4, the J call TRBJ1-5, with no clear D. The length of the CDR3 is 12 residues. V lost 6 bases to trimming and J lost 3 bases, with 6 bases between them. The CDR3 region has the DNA TGTGCCAGCAGAGAGCCCAATCAGCCCCAGCATTTT. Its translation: CASREPNQPQHF.